Listed below are T cell receptor beta chains from one sample, sequenced in a study of blood T cell repertoires in COVID-19. The data were produced by immunoSEQ multiplex PCR, yet TCRdb's version contains in-frame clones alone and is incomplete. The table has 200,000 to 250,000 clones, 83% seen once. The material sequenced was PBMCs or T cells enriched from blood (not recorded which). These receptors all come from a woman in her forties or fifties who had been exposed to COVID-19. Each CDR3 is given with its conserved first and last residue. The D gene is left open where the match is weak. Clone size, where shown, is once, few, many, or a class for clones that have expanded.

v_gene	abundance	d_gene	j_gene	CDR3nt	CDR3aa
TRBV29-1	NA	TRBD1	TRBJ2-5	TGCAGCTACAGGGGGCGGACGATGTTCGACCAGTACTTC	CSYRGRTMFDQYF
TRBV4-3	NA	TRBD1	TRBJ1-4	TGCGCCAGCAGCCATGACTCAGGGGGGAATGAAAAACTGTTTTTT	CASSHDSGGNEKLFF
TRBV6-5	NA	TRBD1	TRBJ2-2	TGTGCCATTGACAGGGCCGGAACCGGGGAGCTGTTTTTT	CAIDRAGTGELFF
TRBV3-1/TRBV3-2	few	NA	TRBJ1-4	TGTGCCAGCAGCCAGGGAGGAATAGGCACTAATGAAAAACTGTTTTTT	CASSQGGIGTNEKLFF
TRBV3-1/TRBV3-2	many	TRBD1	TRBJ1-4	TGTGCCAGCAGCCTAAGCGGGACAGGGAATGAAAAACTGTTTTTT	CASSLSGTGNEKLFF
TRBV5-1	NA	TRBD1	TRBJ1-1	TGCGCCAGCAGCCTCGGGACAGGGTTATCTGAAGCTTTCTTT	CASSLGTGLSEAFF
TRBV24-1	NA	NA	TRBJ1-2	TGTGCCACCAGTGACGAAACAGGGTTGGAGGGCTACACCTTC	CATSDETGLEGYTF
TRBV5-4	NA	NA	TRBJ1-1	TGTGCCAGCAGCCCGCTGACAGGCGGAGACACTGAAGCTTTCTTT	CASSPLTGGDTEAFF
TRBV14	many	NA	TRBJ2-7	TGTGCCAGCAGCCAAAGGACAGAGGGCGAGCAGTACTTC	CASSQRTEGEQYF
TRBV7-9	NA	TRBD1	TRBJ2-7	TGTGCCAGCAGGCTGACAGGGGAGGACGAGCAGTACTTC	CASRLTGEDEQYF
TRBV9	NA	TRBD1	TRBJ1-1	TGTGCCAGCAGCGATCGGACAGGGAGAGCTTTCTTT	CASSDRTGRAFF
TRBV7-2	NA	NA	TRBJ1-1	TGTGCCAGCAGCTTCCAGGGGTTGGCTGAAGCTTTCTTT	CASSFQGLAEAFF
TRBV5-1	NA	TRBD1	TRBJ2-3	TGCGCCAGCCGTCTAGACAGGGTCCCAGATACGCAGTATTTT	CASRLDRVPDTQYF
TRBV9	NA	NA	TRBJ1-4	TGTGCCAGCAGCCCTGGGGACCTCGGGAGTGAAAAACTGTTTTTT	CASSPGDLGSEKLFF
TRBV12-5	NA	NA	TRBJ1-3	TGTGCTAGTGGTCCCCGGGGGGGGGAGAAGACTGGAAACACCATATATTTT	CASGPRGGEKTGNTIYF
TRBV25-1	NA	TRBD1	TRBJ1-2	TGTGCCAGCAGTGATCTCAGGACAGGGAACTATGGCTACACCTTC	CASSDLRTGNYGYTF
TRBV19	NA	NA	TRBJ1-1	TGTGCCAGTCGTGAGGCTTCGATGAACACTGAAGCTTTCTTT	CASREASMNTEAFF
TRBV9	once	TRBD1	TRBJ2-1	TGTGCCAGCAGCCCTCGGACAGGCCACAATGAGCAGTTCTTC	CASSPRTGHNEQFF
TRBV5-1	many	NA	TRBJ2-1	TGCGCCAGCAGCTCCGTAGCCAATGAGCAGTTCTTC	CASSSVANEQFF
TRBV7-9	NA	NA	TRBJ1-4	TGTGCCAGCAGCTTAGGGGGGACTCCTGCAACTAATGAAAAACTGTTTTTT	CASSLGGTPATNEKLFF
TRBV28	NA	TRBD1	TRBJ1-1	TGTGCCAGCAGTCCGCTCTCCGGACAGGGCAACACTGAAGCTTTCTTT	CASSPLSGQGNTEAFF
TRBV21-1	once	NA	TRBJ2-7	TGTGCCAGCAGCAAAGTACAGGGTCTACGATACGAGCAGTACTTC	CASSKVQGLRYEQYF
TRBV3-1/TRBV3-2	NA	TRBD1	TRBJ1-6	TGTGCCAGCAGCCAAGAGGGACAGGGGGCCCCCGATCAGAGCTCCTATAATTCACCCCTCCACTTT	CASSQEGQGAPDQSSYNSPLHF
TRBV27	NA	NA	TRBJ2-1	TGTGCCAGCAGTTTATCGGTAGTCAATGAGCAGTTCTTC	CASSLSVVNEQFF
TRBV9	NA	TRBD2	TRBJ2-7	TGTGCCACGATTCAGCGGGGGCCCTACGAGCAGTACTTC	CATIQRGPYEQYF
TRBV18	NA	NA	TRBJ2-2	TGTGCCAGCTCACCCCGACAGGTCCCGAACACCGGGGAGCTGTTTTTT	CASSPRQVPNTGELFF
TRBV28	NA	NA	TRBJ2-7	TGTGCCAGCAGTTTCAGGGGCGAGCAGTACTTC	CASSFRGEQYF
TRBV13	NA	TRBD1	TRBJ1-1	TGTGCCAGCAGCTTGAGACAGGGTAGCACTGAAGCTTTCTTT	CASSLRQGSTEAFF
TRBV18	NA	TRBD2	TRBJ2-7	TGTGCCAGCTCACCGGGGGGGTTCGTCTACGAGCAGTACTTC	CASSPGGFVYEQYF
TRBV25-1	NA	NA	TRBJ2-5	TGTGCCAGCAGTCCCTGGGCGGAGACCCAGTACTTC	CASSPWAETQYF
TRBV29-1	NA	NA	TRBJ2-7	TGCAGCGTTGAACAGGATTCCCCTTACGAGCAGTACTTC	CSVEQDSPYEQYF
TRBV5-4	NA	NA	TRBJ2-3	TGTGCCAGCAGCTTTAGCCCGCCCCCAGATACGCAGTATTTT	CASSFSPPPDTQYF
TRBV27	NA	TRBD1	TRBJ2-7	TGTGCCAGCTCCAGGACAGGGAAAACCTACGAGCAGTACTTC	CASSRTGKTYEQYF
TRBV7-8	NA	TRBD1	TRBJ2-7	TGTGCCAGCAGCCCGACCAGGGGGCACGAGCAGTACTTC	CASSPTRGHEQYF
TRBV14	NA	NA	TRBJ2-1	TGTGCCAGCAGCCCCACCCCGGGCAGGGGTAACTACAATGAGCAGTTCTTC	CASSPTPGRGNYNEQFF
TRBV29-1	NA	NA	TRBJ2-3	TGCAGCGTTGATTGGCAGGGGAGCACAGATACGCAGTATTTT	CSVDWQGSTDTQYF
TRBV28	NA	TRBD1	TRBJ1-5	TGTGCCAGCAGTTCCCTGGACAGGGGGACCGTGTCCCAGCATTTT	CASSSLDRGTVSQHF
TRBV29-1	NA	TRBD1	TRBJ1-1	TGCAGCGTACTCAGGGGGTACGGCACTGAAGCTTTCTTT	CSVLRGYGTEAFF
TRBV4-1	once	NA	TRBJ2-4	TGCGCCAGCAGCCAAGAGCTTGCGTCAGGGGCCAAAAACATTCAGTACTTC	CASSQELASGAKNIQYF
TRBV3-1/TRBV3-2	NA	NA	TRBJ1-2	TGTGCCAGCAGTCCTTTAGTGACGGGGGTAAATGGCTACACCTTC	CASSPLVTGVNGYTF
TRBV28	few	TRBD2	TRBJ2-7	TGTGCCAGCAGTTCGGGACTAGCTCACGAGCAGTACTTC	CASSSGLAHEQYF
TRBV7-2	NA	NA	TRBJ1-2	TGTGCCAGCAGCTTAGGCTCCGGGGGTGGCTACACCTTC	CASSLGSGGGYTF
TRBV4-1	NA	NA	TRBJ1-3	TGCGCCAGCAGCCCTCTAGGAAACACCATATATTTT	CASSPLGNTIYF
TRBV5-4	NA	TRBD2	TRBJ2-1	TGTGCCAGCAGCTCTCCCGGGACTAGCGGGCCGAGCTCCTACAATGAGCAGTTCTTC	CASSSPGTSGPSSYNEQFF
TRBV5-1	NA	NA	TRBJ1-1	TGCGCCAGCAGCTTGGATGGGTCCCGGAGGACTGAAGCTTTCTTT	CASSLDGSRRTEAFF
TRBV6-5	NA	TRBD1	TRBJ1-1	TGTGCCAGCAGGTCTAGAGGACAGGGAGTCGCTGAAGCTTTCTTT	CASRSRGQGVAEAFF
TRBV7-9	NA	TRBD1	TRBJ1-4	TGTGCCAGCAGCTTACTCGGGGCAGGGGGGTTCGAAAAACTGTTTTTT	CASSLLGAGGFEKLFF
TRBV23-1	NA	TRBD1	TRBJ1-2	TGCGCCAGCAGTCAAGGATCTCGGGGCAGGGGGACGTACTACACCTTC	CASSQGSRGRGTYYTF